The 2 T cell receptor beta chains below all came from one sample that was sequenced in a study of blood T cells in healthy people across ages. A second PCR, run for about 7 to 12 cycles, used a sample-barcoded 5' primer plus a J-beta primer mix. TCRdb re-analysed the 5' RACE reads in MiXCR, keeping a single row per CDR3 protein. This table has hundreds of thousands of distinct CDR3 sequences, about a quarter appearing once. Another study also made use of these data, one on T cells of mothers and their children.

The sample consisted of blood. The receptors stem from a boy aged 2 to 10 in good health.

CDR3 in DNA: TGCAGTGCTAGCTACCCACAAGAGACCCAGTACTTC. It translates to CSASYPQETQYF. The rearrangement links TRBV20-1 to TRBJ2-5; no firm D call. V was shortened by 3 bases and J by 2 bases, with 7 bases between the two germline ends. Germline CDR1 and CDR2: DFQATT and SNEGSKA (reference sequence). This CDR3 comprises 12 residues.

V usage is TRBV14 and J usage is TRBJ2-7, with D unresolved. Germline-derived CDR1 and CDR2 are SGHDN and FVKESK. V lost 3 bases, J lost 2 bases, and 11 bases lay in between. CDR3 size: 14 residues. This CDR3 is CASSQAYGTYEQYF. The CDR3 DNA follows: TGTGCCAGCAGCCAGGCCTATGGCACCTACGAGCAGTACTTC.